This record looks at one T cell receptor (beta chain) sequence and its context. The CDR3 is 16 amino acids. Germline assignment: CDR1 MNHEY and CDR2 SMNVEV (reference sequence). The data are from a study of T cells expressing NK-cell markers. After re-calling the 5' RACE reads, TCRdb lists one entry per CDR3 protein, DNA absent. This listing includes about 390,000 distinct CDR3 sequences. This receptor was identified in a woman aged 45 to 65 in good health. Sequencing was performed on blood T cells: a sorted CD56 or NKG2C T cell subset, CD4+ or CD8+ T cells, or bulk PBMC T cells (not recorded which). The chain joins TRBV27 to TRBJ2-2; the D call of TRBD2 rests on TCRdb alone, since no DNA is present to check it. This chain's CDR3 is CASSLWASGGTGELFF.